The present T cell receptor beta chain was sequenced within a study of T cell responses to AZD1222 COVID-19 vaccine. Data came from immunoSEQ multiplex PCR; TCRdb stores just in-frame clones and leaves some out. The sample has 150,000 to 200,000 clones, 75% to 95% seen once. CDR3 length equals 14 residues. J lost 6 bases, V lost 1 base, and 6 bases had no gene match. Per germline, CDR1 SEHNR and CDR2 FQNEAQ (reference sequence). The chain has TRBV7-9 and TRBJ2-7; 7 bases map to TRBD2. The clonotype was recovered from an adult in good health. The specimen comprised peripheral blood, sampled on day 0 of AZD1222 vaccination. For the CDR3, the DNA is TGTGCCAGCAGCTTAGGGGGATGGGAGGGCGAGCAGTACTTC. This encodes CASSLGGWEGEQYF. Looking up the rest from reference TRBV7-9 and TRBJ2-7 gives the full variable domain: DTGVSQNPRHKITKRGQNVTFRCDPISEHNRLYWYRQTLGQGPEFLTYFQNEAQLEKSRLLSDRFSAERPKGSFSTLEIQRTEQGDSAMYLCASSLGGWEGEQYFGPGTRLTVT.